These 29 T cell receptor beta chains originate from one sample sequenced in a study of blood T cells in healthy people across ages. It was with a sample-barcoded 5' primer and a J-beta primer mix that a second PCR of roughly 7 to 12 cycles was run. TCRdb fed the 5' RACE reads into MiXCR, producing one record per CDR3 protein. The sample carries about 400,000 distinct CDR3 sequences, about 52% recorded once. The sequenced material came from blood. These receptors all come from a man between 60 and 70 years old in good health.

The chain carries TRBV6-5 and TRBJ1-1; D not certain. The V and J ends lost 7 bases and 4 bases respectively, with 10 bases between them. This CDR3 is built from 12 residues. CDR1 is MNHEY and CDR2 is SVGAGI in the germline V gene. The CDR3 sequence is CASNGVGTEAFF. The CDR3 region has the DNA TGTGCCAGCAACGGGGTGGGCACTGAAGCTTTCTTT.

The rearrangement links TRBV6-1 to TRBJ1-1, with a possible D match to TRBD1 (5 bases). There are 15 residues in the CDR3. Germline V gives CDR1 MNHNS, CDR2 SASEGT. V gave up 1 base and J gave up 3 bases, with 12 bases separating them. CDR3 nucleotide sequence: TGTGCCAGCAGTGAAGTGGGGGGGTCCTACACTGAAGCTTTCTTT. As protein: CASSEVGGSYTEAFF.

The V and J genes are TRBV18 and TRBJ2-3, with unresolved D. Germline CDR1 and CDR2: KGHSH and LQKENI. The V gene lost 4 bases and the J gene lost 5 bases, with 1 base spanning the gap. CDR3 length: 10 amino acids. The CDR3 sequence: CASSQDTQYF. CDR3 DNA sequence: TGTGCCAGCTCACAAGATACGCAGTATTTT.

The chain is built from TRBV7-2 and TRBJ2-7; D call uncertain. CDR3 length: 15 residues. V was pared by 5 bases and J by 7 bases, with 21 bases between. From germline, CDR1 is SGHTA and CDR2 FQGNSA. The CDR3 sequence is CASSPRSVPLNEQYF. The DNA for the CDR3 is TGTGCCAGCAGCCCGCGATCAGTACCCTTGAATGAGCAGTACTTC.

The gene calls are TRBV7-2 and TRBJ2-7; 9 nucleotides line up with TRBD1. Germline CDR1 is SGHTA and CDR2 is FQGNSA. This CDR3 region has 15 residues. V was clipped by 4 bases and J by 3 bases; unmatched bases: 7. CDR3 nucleotide sequence: TGTGCCAGCAGCTCCAGGACAGGGGCCTTCTACGAGCAGTACTTC. This codes for CASSSRTGAFYEQYF.

This chain uses TRBV5-1 with TRBJ2-1, with 9 positions matching TRBD1. The CDR3 loop spans 17 amino acids. V gave up 2 bases and J gave up 2 bases; unmatched junction bases: 8. The germline V gene encodes CDR1 SGHRS and CDR2 YFSETQ. CDR3 sequence (DNA): TGCGCCAGCAGCTTAATTACCGGGACAGGGCCCTACAATGAGCAGTTCTTC. Its translation: CASSLITGTGPYNEQFF.

The chain combines TRBV7-9 with TRBJ2-1; the D gene is possibly TRBD1 (6 bases). CDR1 and CDR2 (germline): SEHNR, FQNEAQ (reference sequence). V lost 3 bases and J 8 bases, leaving 14 bases between the germline ends. The CDR3 loop spans 14 amino acids. CDR3 nucleotide sequence: TGTGCCAGCAGCTTTGCTCAGGGGAACCATGAGCAGTTCTTC. Its protein is CASSFAQGNHEQFF.

Of note for this clonotype: One end of the junction is discordant with germline, which a read error may explain. The chain recombines TRBV20-1 with TRBJ2-5; tentative D call: TRBD2 (6 bases). The DNA end lines up better with TRBJ2-7; the J call may be wrong. CDR1 is DFQATT, CDR2 SNEGSKA, per germline (reference sequence). The CDR3 length is 14 residues. The CDR3 region is CGAPPGLGRYEQYF. The CDR3 DNA reads TGCGGTGCGCCGCCTGGGTTAGGGAGGTACGAGCAGTACTTC.

This chain joins TRBV6-1 and TRBJ1-1; D is unresolved. CDR1 is MNHNS, CDR2 SASEGT, per germline. This CDR3 spans 13 amino acids. Trimming removed 2 bases at V and 6 bases at J, with 10 bases between. The CDR3 sequence is CASSERTPSEAFF. CDR3 DNA sequence: TGTGCCAGCAGTGAAAGGACCCCCTCTGAAGCTTTCTTT.

V gene TRBV12-3 or TRBV12-4 combines with J gene TRBJ2-4; D unclear. Deletions cut 3 bases from V and 3 bases from J, with 6 bases between. The CDR3 contains 13 residues. The CDR3, as DNA: TGTGCCAGCAGTTTTGCAGGCAAAAACATTCAGTACTTC. It yields the protein CASSFAGKNIQYF.

This clonotype showed up just a few times. This chain connects TRBV12-3 or TRBV12-4 to TRBJ2-4, with TRBD2 identical over 8 bases. The CDR3 has 16 amino acids. Trimming removed 6 bases from V and 4 bases from J; junction bases left unmatched: 11. The CDR3 sequence is CASSPRLAGSKNIQYF. CDR3 nucleotides: TGTGCCAGCAGCCCGAGGCTAGCGGGCTCTAAAAACATTCAGTACTTC.

This rearrangement joins TRBV3-1 to TRBJ2-4, with D tentatively TRBD2 (6 bases). Germline CDR1 and CDR2: LGHDT and YNNKEL (reference sequence). V was shortened by 4 bases and J by 1 base, with 17 bases between the two germline ends. The CDR3 spans 17 residues. The CDR3 loop is CASSPRPSSGAKNIQYF. CDR3 nucleotide sequence: TGTGCCAGCAGCCCCCGGCCATCCAGCGGGGCCAAAAACATTCAGTACTTC.

This clonotype was seen many times. A clone one base away is much larger, so this may be a read error. This chain joins TRBV25-1 and TRBJ2-1, with 10 bases that match TRBD2. Near its end, the DNA agrees better with TRBJ2-7, so the J call may be wrong. CDR3 length: 18 residues. The germline gives CDR1 MGHDK, CDR2 SYGVNS. The CDR3 loop is CASSKPIAGGLFYNEQYF. CDR3 bases: TGTGCCAGCTCAAAACCTATAGCGGGGGGTCTGTTCTACAATGAGCAGTACTTC.

V and J are TRBV6-5 and TRBJ2-4; 10 bases align to TRBD1. The last part of the DNA fits TRBJ2-7 better; the J call may be wrong. CDR1 and CDR2 (germline): MNHEY, SVGAGI. The CDR3 has 14 residues. The chain's CDR3 is CANNTPGTGAEQYF. DNA for the CDR3: TGTGCCAACAATACCCCAGGGACAGGGGCCGAGCAGTACTTC.

The chain has TRBV20-1 and TRBJ2-4; TRBD2 might be the D (5 bases). The DNA matches TRBJ2-5 better at its end, which makes the J call doubtful. Per the germline V gene, CDR1 is DFQATT and CDR2 is SNEGSKA (reference sequence). CDR3 length: 14 amino acids. DNA for the CDR3: TGCAGTGCTAGAGATCCCCGGGGTGTGGAGACCCAGTACTTC. It specifies CSARDPRGVETQYF.

This chain uses TRBV28 with TRBJ1-1; D gene uncertain. CDR1 MDHEN and CDR2 SYDVKM come from the germline V gene. Trimming stripped 7 bases from V and 4 bases from J, with 19 bases between. The CDR3 length is 15 residues. CDR3 in amino acids: CASTLGFEWGTEAFF. DNA of the CDR3: TGTGCCAGCACCTTGGGGTTTGAGTGGGGCACTGAAGCTTTCTTT.

A word on this clonotype: One end of the junction is discordant with germline, which a read error may explain. The chain employs TRBV25-1 and TRBJ2-1, with D possibly TRBD2 on 5 matching bases. This CDR3 is built from 16 residues. Germline loops: CDR1 MGHDK, CDR2 SYGVNS. In DNA form, the CDR3 reads TGTGTCAGCAGTGGAAACCTGAGAGGGTCCTACAATGAGCAGTTCTTC. Translated, it gives CVSSGNLRGSYNEQFF.

The gene calls are TRBV10-3 and TRBJ2-3; D not certain. The ends were cut back, 3 bases at V and 2 bases at J, with 9 bases in the middle. This CDR3 comprises 14 residues. Germline V CDR1 and CDR2: ENHRY, SYGVKD. CDR3 coding DNA: TGTGCCATCAGTGATGGCGGAAACACAGATACGCAGTATTTT. Its protein is CAISDGGNTDTQYF.

In this sample, this clonotype turned up many times. An end of the junction does not agree with germline; a read error may underlie this. V is TRBV4-3 and J is TRBJ2-7; D may match TRBD1 or TRBD2 (5 bases each). CDR1 is LGHNA and CDR2 is YSLEER in the germline V gene. The length of the CDR3 is 13 residues. This CDR3 is CASSQGAGYEQYF. The CDR3 DNA reads TGTGCCAGCAGCCAGGGCGCGGGCTACGAGCAGTACTTC.

The CDR3 here is CASNRPHADTIKETQYF. Written as DNA, the CDR3 is TGTGCCAGCAACCGCCCTCACGCTGACACGATAAAAGAGACCCAGTACTTC. This chain uses TRBV6-1 with TRBJ2-5; D uncertain. The CDR3 has 17 residues. With 7 bases removed from V and 3 bases from J, the gap between germline ends came to 24 bases. Germline lookup yields CDR1 MNHNS and CDR2 SASEGT.

Remarks on this clonotype: One end of the junction varies from germline; a read error may be responsible. J is TRBJ2-1 and V is TRBV7-3; D ambiguous. The length of the CDR3 is 16 residues. Germline V CDR1 and CDR2: SGHTA, FQGTGA. The CDR3 DNA sequence: TGTGCCAGCAGCCCACAAAGTGGGTTCCGCTACAATGAGCAGGTCTTC. Protein sequence: CASSPQSGFRYNEQVF.

This chain joins TRBV12-5 and TRBJ2-1, with TRBD2 matching 8 bases. The V gene's germline CDR1 is LGHNT and CDR2 FRNRAP. CDR3 length: 12 residues. J gave up 9 bases and V 3 bases, and 1 base lay outside the gene matches. The CDR3 loop reads CASGFGRGEQFF. DNA of the CDR3: TGTGCTAGTGGTTTCGGGAGGGGTGAGCAGTTCTTC.

The CDR3 coding sequence is TGCAGTGCCCCCCCTACTAGCGGGCGCTCCTACGAGCAGTACTTC. Its translation: CSAPPTSGRSYEQYF. This rearrangement joins TRBV20-1 to TRBJ2-4; 9 bases are a match to TRBD2. TRBJ2-7 matches the DNA end more closely, so the J call is doubtful. The germline V gene has CDR1 DFQATT and CDR2 SNEGSKA (reference sequence). The CDR3 is made up of 15 amino acids.

The chain links TRBV20-1 to TRBJ2-3; 8 nucleotides align to TRBD2. V was clipped by 1 base and J by 6 bases; unmatched bases: 6. Germline values: CDR1 DFQATT, CDR2 SNEGSKA (reference sequence). CDR3 length: 14 amino acids. In nucleotides, the CDR3 is TGCAGTGCTAGAGCGGGGGGGCGGCGGGATACGCAGTATTTT. It translates to CSARAGGRRDTQYF.

The chain couples TRBV24-1 to TRBJ2-7; D gene ambiguous. CDR1 is KGHDR and CDR2 is SFDVKD in the germline V gene. The V end lost 7 bases, the J end lost 3 bases, and 12 bases lay between the germline ends. The CDR3 totals 13 residues. CDR3 amino acids: CATSDDLGYEQYF. The CDR3 DNA follows: TGTGCCACCAGCGACGACCTTGGCTACGAGCAGTACTTC.

The chain recombines TRBV4-2 with TRBJ1-6, with a possible D match to TRBD1 (6 bases). Germline values: CDR1 LGHNA, CDR2 YNFKEQ. V gave up 8 bases and J gave up 6 bases, with 14 bases separating them. The CDR3 sequence is 14 residues long. CDR3 sequence (DNA): TGTGCCAGCGGACACCAAGGGGGTAATTCACCCCTCCACTTT. It specifies CASGHQGGNSPLHF.

The table lists this clonotype with many counts. The gene calls are TRBV12-3 or TRBV12-4 and TRBJ2-7; D remains unclear. The CDR3 sequence is 14 residues long. Trimming stripped 3 bases from V and 1 base from J, with 10 bases between. The CDR3 DNA follows: TGTGCCAGCAGTTTCTCCATAGGGTCCTACGAGCAGTACTTC. This translates into CASSFSIGSYEQYF.

The CDR3 DNA sequence: TGTGCCTGGAGTGTACCGGGGGGCCTCCACGAGCAGTACTTC. Its protein product is CAWSVPGGLHEQYF. The chain uses TRBV30 and TRBJ2-5; TRBD2 might be the D (7 bases). The J call could be wrong; TRBJ2-7 is a better fit for the DNA end. Germline V gives CDR1 GTSNPN, CDR2 SVGIG (reference sequence). The CDR3 contains 14 residues.

This rearrangement joins TRBV20-1 to TRBJ1-2; D possibly corresponds to TRBD1 (6 bases). Germline CDR1 and CDR2: DFQATT and SNEGSKA (reference sequence). V dropped 3 bases and J dropped 8 bases, with 19 bases sitting between them. This CDR3 spans 14 amino acids. CDR3 sequence (DNA): TGCAGTGCTAGTCAGGTTGGACAGTCCGTGGGCTACACCTTC. Translated, it gives CSASQVGQSVGYTF.